The TCR beta chain described here comes from a study of T cells after yellow fever vaccination. Study conclusions and caveats: Though weaker, the secondary response peaked faster, on day 5 versus 15. CD4 and CD8 compartments shared a small share of clonotypes. Re-detected after boosting: most primary clones, 96% of CD4 and over 80% of CD8.

The germline V gene has CDR1 SGHAT and CDR2 FQNNGV. The length of the CDR3 is 13 residues. V was shortened by 5 bases and J by 6 bases, with 12 bases between the two germline ends. MiXCR, applied by TCRdb to the 5' RACE reads, yields one record per CDR3 protein. The top ten clones hold approximately 25% of a sample with 250,000 to 400,000 distinct CDR3 sequences, roughly 4% of them seen once. Concerning this clonotype: Its antigen is currently unknown.

This clonotype originated in a man between 18 and 35 years old who received the YFV17D yellow fever vaccine. This sample comprised PBMCs, obtained 5 days after the yellow fever booster vaccination. The V and J genes are TRBV11-2 and TRBJ2-3; D is undetermined. The CDR3 spells CASSPVGRDTQYF. The DNA for the CDR3 is TGTGCCAGCAGCCCAGTTGGCCGGGATACGCAGTATTTT.